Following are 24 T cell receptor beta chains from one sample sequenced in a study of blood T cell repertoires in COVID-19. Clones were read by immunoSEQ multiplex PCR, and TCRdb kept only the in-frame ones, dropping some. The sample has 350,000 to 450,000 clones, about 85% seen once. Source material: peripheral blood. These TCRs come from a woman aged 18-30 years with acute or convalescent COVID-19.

The CDR3 loop is CASSESGTSGGPVTDTQYF. The DNA for the CDR3 is TGCGCCAGCAGTGAGTCGGGGACTAGCGGGGGCCCGGTCACAGATACGCAGTATTTT. This chain joins TRBV10-2 and TRBJ2-3, with 14 nucleotides matching TRBD2. The germline V gene encodes CDR1 WSHSY and CDR2 SAAADI. This CDR3 has 19 residues. V dropped 0 bases and J dropped 2; count of bases not matched to a gene: 7.

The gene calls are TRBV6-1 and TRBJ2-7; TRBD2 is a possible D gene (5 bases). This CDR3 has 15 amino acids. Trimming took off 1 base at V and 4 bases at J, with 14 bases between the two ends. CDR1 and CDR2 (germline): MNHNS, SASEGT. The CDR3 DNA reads TGTGCCAGCAGTGAAGGCAGCCGGCGGACTTACGAGCAGTACTTC. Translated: CASSEGSRRTYEQYF.

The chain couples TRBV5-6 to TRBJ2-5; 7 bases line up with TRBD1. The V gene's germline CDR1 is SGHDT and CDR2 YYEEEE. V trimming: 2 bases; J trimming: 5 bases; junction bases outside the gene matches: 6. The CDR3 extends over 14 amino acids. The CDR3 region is CASSFKDRKETQYF. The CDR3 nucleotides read TGTGCCAGCAGCTTCAAGGACAGGAAGGAGACCCAGTACTTC.

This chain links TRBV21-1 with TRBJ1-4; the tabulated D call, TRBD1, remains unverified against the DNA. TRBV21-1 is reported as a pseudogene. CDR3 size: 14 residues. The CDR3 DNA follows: TGTGCCAGCAAGAAGGACAGACCTAATGAAAAACTGTTTTTT. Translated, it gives CASKKDRPNEKLFF.

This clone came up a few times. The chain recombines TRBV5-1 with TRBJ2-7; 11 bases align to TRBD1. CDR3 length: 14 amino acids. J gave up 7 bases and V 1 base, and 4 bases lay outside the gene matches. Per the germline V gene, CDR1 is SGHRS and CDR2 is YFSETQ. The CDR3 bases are TGCGCCAGCAGCTTGTGGGGACAGGGGGGAGAGCAGTACTTC. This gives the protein CASSLWGQGGEQYF. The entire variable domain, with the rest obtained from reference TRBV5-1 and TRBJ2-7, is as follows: KAGVTQTPRYLIKTRGQQVTLSCSPISGHRSVSWYQQTPGQGLQFLFEYFSETQRNKGNFPGRFSGRQFSNSRSEMNVSTLELGDSALYLCASSLWGQGGEQYFGPGTRLTVT.

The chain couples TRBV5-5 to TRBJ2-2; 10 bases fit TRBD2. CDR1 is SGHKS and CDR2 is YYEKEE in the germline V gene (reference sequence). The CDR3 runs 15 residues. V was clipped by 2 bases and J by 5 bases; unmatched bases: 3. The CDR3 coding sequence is TGTGCCAGCAGCTTTGGACTAGCGGAAACCGGGGAGCTGTTTTTT. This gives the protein CASSFGLAETGELFF.

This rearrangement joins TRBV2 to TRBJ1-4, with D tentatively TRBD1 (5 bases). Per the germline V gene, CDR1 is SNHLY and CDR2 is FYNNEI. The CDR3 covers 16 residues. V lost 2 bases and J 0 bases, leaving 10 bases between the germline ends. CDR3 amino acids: CASSEFGGSTNEKLFF. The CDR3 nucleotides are TGTGCCAGCAGTGAATTCGGGGGATCAACTAATGAAAAACTGTTTTTT.

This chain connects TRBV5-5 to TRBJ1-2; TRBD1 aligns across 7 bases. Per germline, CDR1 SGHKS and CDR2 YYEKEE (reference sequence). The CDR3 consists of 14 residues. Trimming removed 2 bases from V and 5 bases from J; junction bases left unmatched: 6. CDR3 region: CASSLTGQDYGYTF. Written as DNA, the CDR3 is TGTGCCAGCAGCTTAACCGGACAGGATTATGGCTACACCTTC. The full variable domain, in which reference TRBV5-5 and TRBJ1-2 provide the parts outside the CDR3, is DAGVTQSPTHLIKTRGQQVTLRCSPISGHKSVSWYQQVLGQGPQFIFQYYEKEERGRGNFPDRFSARQFPNYSSELNVNALLLGDSALYLCASSLTGQDYGYTFGSGTRLTVV.

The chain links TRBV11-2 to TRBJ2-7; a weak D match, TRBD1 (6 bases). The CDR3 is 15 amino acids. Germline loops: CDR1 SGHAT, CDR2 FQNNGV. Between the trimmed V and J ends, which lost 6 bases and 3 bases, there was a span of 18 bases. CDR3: CASRPPGTLFYEQYF. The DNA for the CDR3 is TGTGCCAGCAGGCCTCCGGGGACACTATTCTACGAGCAGTACTTC.

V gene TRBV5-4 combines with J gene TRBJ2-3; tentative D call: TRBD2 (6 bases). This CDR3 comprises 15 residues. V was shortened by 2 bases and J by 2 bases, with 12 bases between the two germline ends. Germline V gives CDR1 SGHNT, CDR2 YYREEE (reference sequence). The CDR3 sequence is CASSLRESATDTQYF. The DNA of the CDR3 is TGTGCCAGCAGCTTACGGGAGTCGGCCACAGATACGCAGTATTTT.

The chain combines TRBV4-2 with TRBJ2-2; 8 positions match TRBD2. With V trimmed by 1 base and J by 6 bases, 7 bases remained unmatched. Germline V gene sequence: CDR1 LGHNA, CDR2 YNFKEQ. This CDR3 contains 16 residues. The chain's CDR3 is CASSQAPAGEAGELFF. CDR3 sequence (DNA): TGTGCCAGCAGCCAAGCCCCAGCGGGAGAGGCCGGGGAGCTGTTTTTT.

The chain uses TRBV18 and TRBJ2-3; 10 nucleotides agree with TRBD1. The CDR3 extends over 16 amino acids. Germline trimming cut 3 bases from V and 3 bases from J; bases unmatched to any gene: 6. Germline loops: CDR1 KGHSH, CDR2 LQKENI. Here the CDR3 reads CASSPFGTGDTDTQYF. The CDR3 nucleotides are TGTGCCAGCTCACCGTTTGGGACAGGGGATACAGATACGCAGTATTTT.

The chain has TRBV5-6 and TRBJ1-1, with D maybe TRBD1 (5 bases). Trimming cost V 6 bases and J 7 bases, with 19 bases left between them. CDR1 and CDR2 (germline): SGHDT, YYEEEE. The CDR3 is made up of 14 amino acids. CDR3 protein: CASTNNLRAGEAFF. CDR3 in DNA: TGTGCCAGCACTAACAACCTCAGGGCTGGTGAAGCTTTCTTT. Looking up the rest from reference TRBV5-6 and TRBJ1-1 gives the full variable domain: DAGVTQSPTHLIKTRGQQVTLRCSPKSGHDTVSWYQQALGQGPQFIFQYYEEEERQRGNFPDRFSGHQFPNYSSELNVNALLLGDSALYLCASTNNLRAGEAFFGQGTRLTVV.

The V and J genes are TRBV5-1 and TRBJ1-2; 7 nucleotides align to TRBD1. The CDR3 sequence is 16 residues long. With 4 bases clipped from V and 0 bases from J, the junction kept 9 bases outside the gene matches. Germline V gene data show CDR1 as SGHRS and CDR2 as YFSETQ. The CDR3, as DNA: TGCGCCAGCAGCCGAGGACAGGCCACCCCTAACTATGGCTACACCTTC. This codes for CASSRGQATPNYGYTF.

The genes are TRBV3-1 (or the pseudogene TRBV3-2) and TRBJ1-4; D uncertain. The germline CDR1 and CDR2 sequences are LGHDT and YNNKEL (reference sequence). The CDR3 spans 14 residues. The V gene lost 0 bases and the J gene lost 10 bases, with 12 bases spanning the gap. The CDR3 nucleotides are TGTGCCAGCAGCCAAGAAAGAGGTCGGGGAAAACTGTTTTTT. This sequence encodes CASSQERGRGKLFF.

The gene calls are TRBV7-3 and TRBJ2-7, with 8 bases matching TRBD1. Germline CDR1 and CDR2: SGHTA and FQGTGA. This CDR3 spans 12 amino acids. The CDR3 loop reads CATAYRGYEQYF. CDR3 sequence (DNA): TGTGCAACCGCCTACAGGGGGTACGAGCAGTACTTC.

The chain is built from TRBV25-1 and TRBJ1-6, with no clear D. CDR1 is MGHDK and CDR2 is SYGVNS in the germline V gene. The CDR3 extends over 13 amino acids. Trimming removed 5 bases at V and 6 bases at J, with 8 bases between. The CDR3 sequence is CASSLQFNSPLHF. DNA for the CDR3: TGTGCCAGCAGTTTACAGTTTAATTCACCCCTCCACTTT.

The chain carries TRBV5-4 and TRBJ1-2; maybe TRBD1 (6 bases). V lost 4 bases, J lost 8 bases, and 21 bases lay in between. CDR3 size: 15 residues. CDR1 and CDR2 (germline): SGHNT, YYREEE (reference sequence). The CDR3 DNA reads TGTGCCAGCAGCCCAGACTTACAGGGTCTAAGGGGCTACACCTTC. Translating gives CASSPDLQGLRGYTF.

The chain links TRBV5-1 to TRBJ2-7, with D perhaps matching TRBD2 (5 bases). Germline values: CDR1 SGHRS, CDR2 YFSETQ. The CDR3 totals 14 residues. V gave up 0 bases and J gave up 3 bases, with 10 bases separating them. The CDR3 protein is CASSLERGFYEQYF. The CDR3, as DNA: TGCGCCAGCAGCTTGGAACGGGGATTCTACGAGCAGTACTTC.

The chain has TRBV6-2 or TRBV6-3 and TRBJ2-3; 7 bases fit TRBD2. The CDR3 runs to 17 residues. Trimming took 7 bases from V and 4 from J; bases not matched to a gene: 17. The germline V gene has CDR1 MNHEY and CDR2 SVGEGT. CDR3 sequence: CASNPFSGKSDSDTQYF. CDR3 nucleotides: TGTGCCAGCAACCCCTTCAGCGGGAAATCAGATTCAGATACGCAGTATTTT.

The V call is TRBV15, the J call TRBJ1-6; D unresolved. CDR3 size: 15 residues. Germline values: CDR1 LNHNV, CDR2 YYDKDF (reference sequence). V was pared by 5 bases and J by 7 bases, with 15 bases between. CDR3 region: CATSQVLALNSPLHF. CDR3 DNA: TGTGCCACCAGCCAAGTACTCGCGCTAAATTCACCCCTCCACTTT.

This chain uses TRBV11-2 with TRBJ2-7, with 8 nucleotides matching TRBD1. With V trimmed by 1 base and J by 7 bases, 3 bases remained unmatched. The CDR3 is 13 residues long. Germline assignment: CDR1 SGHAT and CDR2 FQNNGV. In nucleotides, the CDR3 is TGTGCCAGCAGCTTAGGCGGGACAGGAGAGCAGTACTTC. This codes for CASSLGGTGEQYF.

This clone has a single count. The CDR3 nucleotides read TGTGCCATCAGTGAGCCGGGACAGGGGGCTGAGAAACTGTTTTTT. This translates into CAISEPGQGAEKLFF. V and J are TRBV10-3 and TRBJ1-4; 12 bases agree with TRBD1. The V gene's germline CDR1 is ENHRY and CDR2 SYGVKD. The V segment lost 2 bases and the J segment 11 bases; nucleotides outside the gene matches: 6. The CDR3 is 15 amino acids.

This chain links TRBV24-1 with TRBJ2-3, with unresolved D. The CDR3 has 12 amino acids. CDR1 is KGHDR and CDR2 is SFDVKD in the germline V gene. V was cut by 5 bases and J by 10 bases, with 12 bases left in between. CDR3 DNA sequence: TGTGCCACCAGTGGCTCAGCAGGTGCGCAGTATTTT. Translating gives CATSGSAGAQYF.